The 8 T cell receptor beta chains below were found in one sample sequenced in a study of shared clonotypes between healthy human individuals. TCRdb's copy holds only in-frame clones and misses some; the assay was immunoSEQ multiplex PCR. Of some 790,000 clones in the sample, roughly two thirds were seen once. Sequenced sample: memory CD4+ T cells sorted from blood. Subset of the sample: CD45RA-negative fraction. These receptors all stem from a woman under 40 in good health.

A note on this clone: The same CDR3 can be traced to other DNA sequences in this sample. The chain has TRBV19 and TRBJ1-4, with TRBD1 matching 9 bases. The CDR3 is 13 residues long. After removal of 7 bases from V and 5 bases from J, the junction contained 2 bases not matched to a gene. Germline V gene data show CDR1 as LNHDA and CDR2 as SQIVND (reference sequence). The CDR3 DNA reads as TGTGCCAGTATGGGACAGGGAAATGAAAAACTGTTTTTT. Protein sequence: CASMGQGNEKLFF.

The rearrangement uses TRBV6-1 and TRBJ1-5, with a possible D match to TRBD1 (6 bases). The CDR3 has 15 residues. V gave up 0 bases and J gave up 4 bases, with 10 bases separating them. Germline assignment: CDR1 MNHNS and CDR2 SASEGT. The CDR3 spells CASSEAGHPNQPQHF. As DNA, the CDR3 is TGTGCCAGCAGTGAAGCGGGACACCCTAATCAGCCCCAGCATTTT.

V and J are TRBV27 and TRBJ2-1, with TRBD2 matching 7 bases. The CDR3 consists of 16 residues. Germline V CDR1 and CDR2: MNHEY, SMNVEV (reference sequence). J lost 4 bases, V lost 4 bases, and 10 bases had no gene match. CDR3 DNA sequence: TGTGCCAGCAGTTCTCAGGGACCCGGGAGGTACAATGAGCAGTTCTTC. Amino acid sequence: CASSSQGPGRYNEQFF.

This clone was found once. The CDR3 loop is CAISARTSGKNEQFF. CDR3 sequence (DNA): TGTGCCATCAGTGCCCGAACTAGCGGGAAGAATGAGCAGTTCTTC. The chain recombines TRBV10-3 with TRBJ2-1; TRBD2 matches 10 bases. CDR3 length: 15 amino acids. Germline V gene data show CDR1 as ENHRY and CDR2 as SYGVKD. V lost 4 bases, J lost 7 bases, and 7 bases stayed unmatched.

The gene calls are TRBV5-1 and TRBJ2-3; possible D gene TRBD2, 5 bases. With 1 base removed from V and 0 bases from J, the gap between germline ends came to 6 bases. This CDR3 has 14 residues. CDR1 is SGHRS and CDR2 is YFSETQ in the germline V gene. CDR3 region: CASSLPGSTDTQYF. The CDR3 nucleotides are TGCGCCAGCAGCTTGCCGGGGAGCACAGATACGCAGTATTTT.

For this clone: Other DNA sequences of this sample code for an identical CDR3. The CDR3 sequence: CASSLVGGSGNTIYF. CDR3 nucleotide sequence: TGTGCCAGCAGCTTAGTGGGGGGGTCTGGAAACACCATATATTTT. This sequence joins TRBV7-9 and TRBJ1-3, with TRBD1 as a possible D gene (5 bases). Trimming took off 1 base at V and 1 base at J, with 8 bases between the two ends. The germline V gene has CDR1 SEHNR and CDR2 FQNEAQ (reference sequence). The CDR3 has 15 amino acids.

The CDR3 DNA sequence: TGTGCCAGCAGCGTAGCCACGGGGGAGCAACGCGACGAGCAGTACTTC. This translates into CASSVATGEQRDEQYF. The gene calls are TRBV9 and TRBJ2-7; D possibly corresponds to TRBD2 (6 bases). The CDR3 totals 16 residues. Germline loops: CDR1 SGDLS, CDR2 YYNGEE. V shed 0 bases and J shed 5 bases, with 18 bases lying between them.

This clone was observed a few times. The chain recombines TRBV7-2 with TRBJ1-5, with D perhaps TRBD1 (6 bases). The CDR3 loop spans 15 amino acids. The ends were cut back, 3 bases at V and 3 bases at J, with 12 bases in the middle. Germline-derived CDR1 and CDR2 are SGHTA and FQGNSA. The CDR3 loop is CASSFTGGYNQPQHF. The CDR3 coding sequence is TGTGCCAGCAGCTTTACGGGGGGCTACAATCAGCCCCAGCATTTT. The full variable domain, with the rest looked up from reference TRBV7-2 and TRBJ1-5, is GAGVSQSPSNKVTEKGKDVELRCDPISGHTALYWYRQSLGQGLEFLIYFQGNSAPDKSGLPSDRFSAERTGGSVSTLTIQRTQQEDSAVYLCASSFTGGYNQPQHFGDGTRLSIL.